What follows are 8 T cell receptor beta chains derived from one specimen sequenced in a study of T cell clones after liver transplantation. The method was immunoSEQ multiplex PCR; TCRdb's version includes in-frame clones alone and lacks a portion of them. Of about 1,300 clones listed, 25% to 30% are singletons. No antigen has been identified for these receptors. Alloreactive TCRbeta sequences came from sequencing proliferating CFSE-low cells in the MLR. Sequenced input: CD8+ T cells from PBMCs cultured with third-party cells. The receptors here all came from a human patient who received a liver transplant. Some T cells may originate from the graft donor.

In the case of this clone: At one of its ends the junction is not consistent with the germline gene, which may arise from a read error. The genes are TRBV5-3 and TRBJ1-5; 7 nucleotides match TRBD1. Being an ORF, TRBV5-3 has a function that is uncertain. This CDR3 spans 13 amino acids. The DNA of the CDR3 is TGTGCCAGCAGCTTGGCAGGGGGTGAGCCCCAGCATTTT. Residues: CASSLAGGEPQHF.

Relative to its sample, this clone is medium-sized. The same CDR3 also results from other DNA sequences found in this sample. The rearrangement links TRBV27 to TRBJ2-1; 11 bases are shared with TRBD2. The germline gives CDR1 MNHEY, CDR2 SMNVEV (reference sequence). The CDR3 length is 15 residues. Trimming took 5 bases from V and 3 from J; bases not matched to a gene: 3. CDR3 coding DNA: TGTGCCAGCAGTCCCGGGACTAGCGGCTACAATGAGCAGTTCTTC. It encodes CASSPGTSGYNEQFF.

The table lists this clone with a few counts. A much larger clone lies one base from this, so it may be a read error. The chain carries TRBV19 and TRBJ2-5; possibly TRBD1 for D (5 bases). The DNA end is a closer match to TRBJ2-7, so the J assignment may be wrong. The V gene's germline CDR1 is LNHDA and CDR2 SQIVND (reference sequence). The CDR3 has 15 residues. CDR3 in amino acids: CASSIGGGASYEQYF. CDR3 in DNA: TGTGCCAGTAGTATAGGTGGTGGGGCTTCCTACGAGCAGTACTTC.

Within the sample, this clone is medium-sized. The rearrangement joins TRBV6-6 to TRBJ2-5; TRBD2 might be the D (5 bases). Germline V CDR1 and CDR2: MNHNY, SVGAGI (reference sequence). This CDR3 contains 15 residues. V was pared by 2 bases and J by 5 bases, with 15 bases between. The CDR3 sequence: CASSYKDSNTETQYF. As DNA, the CDR3 is TGTGCCAGCAGTTACAAGGACTCCAATACTGAGACCCAGTACTTC.

This chain joins TRBV7-9 and TRBJ2-7; TRBD1 agrees at 7 bases. The CDR3 extends over 15 amino acids. The V segment lost 5 bases and the J segment 0 bases; nucleotides outside the gene matches: 7. CDR1 is SEHNR, CDR2 FQNEAQ, per germline (reference sequence). Written as DNA, the CDR3 is TGTGCCAGCAGCCAAGTACGGGACAGCTCCTACGAGCAGTACTTC. Its translation: CASSQVRDSSYEQYF. Complete variable domain (other parts from reference TRBV7-9 and TRBJ2-7): DTGVSQNPRHKITKRGQNVTFRCDPISEHNRLYWYRQTLGQGPEFLTYFQNEAQLEKSRLLSDRFSAERPKGSFSTLEIQRTEQGDSAMYLCASSQVRDSSYEQYFGPGTRLTVT.

This clone was detected only once. The likely explanation is a read error, given a far larger clone one base away. The chain links TRBV7-9 to TRBJ1-5, with D unclear. V lost 5 bases, J lost 0 bases, and 17 bases lay in between. Germline assignment: CDR1 SEHNR and CDR2 FQNEAQ (reference sequence). There are 17 residues in the CDR3. Written as DNA, the CDR3 is TGTGCCAGCAGCCACGGACGGGAAGAGGGTAGCAATCAGCCCCAGCATTTT. It codes for CASSHGREEGSNQPQHF.

V usage is TRBV7-4 and J usage is TRBJ1-2; D uncertain. The CDR3 covers 17 residues. V was clipped by 4 bases and J by 4 bases, with 22 bases between them. The germline CDR1 and CDR2 sequences are SGHVT and SQSDAQ. CDR3 protein: CASSYVCSARKIYGYTF. In nucleotides, the CDR3 is TGTGCCAGCAGCTACGTGTGTTCAGCTCGAAAGATCTATGGCTACACCTTC.

V and J are TRBV10-3 and TRBJ1-3; D is undetermined. Germline values: CDR1 ENHRY, CDR2 SYGVKD. V lost 8 bases and J lost 0, with 11 bases in between. The CDR3 runs to 14 residues. The CDR3 nucleotides are TGTGCCATCGGCGGACGGAGCTCTGGAAACACCATATATTTT. Translated: CAIGGRSSGNTIYF.